The next 32 T cell receptor beta chains were all read from a single sample in a study of cytomegalovirus exposure and HLA in healthy donors. Primers included in the PCR were 60 Vbeta and 13 Jbeta primers. The protocol was immunoSEQ multiplex PCR, while the TCRdb copy is restricted to in-frame clones and leaves out a portion. This sample contains around 52,000 clones. Sequenced sample: PBMCs. The origin of the receptors is a woman in her forties or fifties in good health and CMV-seropositive.

The CDR3 DNA reads as TGTGCCAGCAGCCGGGACTGGTCTAGCACAGATACGCAGTATTTT. Translated: CASSRDWSSTDTQYF. V usage is TRBV5-4 and J usage is TRBJ2-3; D might be TRBD2 (6 bases). Per germline, CDR1 SGHNT and CDR2 YYREEE (reference sequence). The CDR3 spans 15 residues. The ends were cut back, 4 bases at V and 0 bases at J, with 12 bases in the middle. The whole variable domain, filled in from reference TRBV5-4 and TRBJ2-3, reads ETGVTQSPTHLIKTRGQQVTLRCSSQSGHNTVSWYQQALGQGPQFIFQYYREEENGRGNFPPRFSGLQFPNYSSELNVNALELDDSALYLCASSRDWSSTDTQYFGPGTRLTVL.

J is TRBJ1-1 and V is TRBV6-6; a weak D match, TRBD1 (5 bases). Germline-derived CDR1 and CDR2 are MNHNY and SVGAGI (reference sequence). Trimming pared 6 bases from V and 1 base from J, leaving 15 bases between. The CDR3 is 15 residues long. The CDR3 is CASSPFGAANTEAFF. DNA of the CDR3: TGTGCCAGCAGCCCATTTGGGGCGGCGAACACTGAAGCTTTCTTT.

The chain has TRBV6-5 and TRBJ2-3, with TRBD2 matching 11 bases. CDR1 MNHEY and CDR2 SVGAGI come from the germline V gene. V was pared by 2 bases and J by 10 bases, with 8 bases of the junction left unmatched. This CDR3 is built from 15 residues. CDR3 sequence reads: CASSYRGLAGGSQYF. The CDR3 nucleotides are TGTGCCAGCAGTTACAGGGGTCTAGCGGGGGGATCGCAGTATTTT.

The genes are TRBV27 and TRBJ2-5; tentative D call: TRBD2 (7 bases). The CDR3 loop spans 17 amino acids. Germline CDR1 is MNHEY and CDR2 is SMNVEV (reference sequence). The ends were cut back, 2 bases at V and 5 bases at J, with 21 bases in the middle. The CDR3: CASSLISRRGLGETQYF. CDR3 DNA: TGTGCCAGCAGTTTAATTTCGAGGCGGGGGCTTGGGGAGACCCAGTACTTC.

The rearrangement uses TRBV27 and TRBJ2-7; the D is unclear. Trimming left V 3 bases short and J 0 bases short, with 6 bases between. Germline-derived CDR1 and CDR2 are MNHEY and SMNVEV (reference sequence). This CDR3 has 13 amino acids. CDR3 bases: TGTGCCAGCAGTTTCCGGAGCTCCTACGAGCAGTACTTC. It yields the protein CASSFRSSYEQYF.

This chain connects TRBV28 to TRBJ1-2, with 7 bases lining up with TRBD1. This CDR3 comprises 12 residues. In germline, CDR1 is MDHEN, CDR2 SYDVKM. Trimming took 4 bases from V and 13 from J; bases not matched to a gene: 9. DNA of the CDR3: TGTGCCAGCAGTTCGGACAGGTATCGTGGCACCTTC. It encodes CASSSDRYRGTF.

This chain links TRBV28 with TRBJ2-4; 7 nucleotides line up with TRBD1. The CDR3 has 15 amino acids. The V and J ends lost 5 bases and 2 bases, in that order; junction bases with no gene match: 6. The V gene's germline CDR1 is MDHEN and CDR2 SYDVKM. The CDR3 region has the DNA TGTGCCAGCAGTGGTTGGGACAGCACCAAAAACATTCAGTACTTC. This translates into CASSGWDSTKNIQYF.

The chain combines TRBV27 with TRBJ2-7, with 7 bases lining up with TRBD1. CDR3 size: 15 residues. Germline V lookup: CDR1 MNHEY, CDR2 SMNVEV (reference sequence). Trimming removed 4 bases from V and 2 bases from J; junction bases left unmatched: 8. This CDR3 reads CASSSGQPGTYEQYF. The CDR3 bases are TGTGCCAGCAGTTCGGGACAGCCTGGAACCTACGAGCAGTACTTC.

As to this clone: A read error may produce the germline difference seen at one junction end. The V and J genes are TRBV30 and TRBJ2-7; D possibly corresponds to TRBD1 (5 bases). Germline loops: CDR1 GTSNPN, CDR2 SVGIG (reference sequence). CDR3 length: 12 amino acids. The CDR3 DNA reads as TGTGCCTGGAGTGTAGGGTCAAGGGGCGGTCATTTC. As protein: CAWSVGSRGGHF.

The chain has TRBV27 and TRBJ1-2; TRBD1 agrees at 8 bases. The CDR3 loop spans 13 amino acids. The V and J ends lost 6 bases and 5 bases, in that order; junction bases with no gene match: 5. CDR1 and CDR2 (germline): MNHEY, SMNVEV (reference sequence). The CDR3 reads CASRGTGGYGYTF. CDR3 bases: TGTGCCAGCAGAGGGACAGGAGGTTATGGCTACACCTTC.

The J gene is TRBJ2-2, the V gene TRBV5-3; the match to TRBD2 covers 8 bases. TRBV5-3 has ORF status, its function being uncertain. The CDR3 totals 18 residues. V lost 4 bases to trimming and J lost 4 bases; unmatched junction nucleotides: 15. In nucleotides, the CDR3 is TGTGCCAGAAGCAGTCACCAAACCCGAGGGACTAGCACCGGGGAGCTGTTTTTT. Its protein is CARSSHQTRGTSTGELFF.

The V and J genes are TRBV7-2 and TRBJ2-3, with TRBD1 matching over 7 bases. The J segment lost 2 bases and the V segment lost 6 bases, leaving 8 bases of the junction unmatched. Germline CDR1 is SGHTA and CDR2 is FQGNSA. CDR3 length: 15 residues. The chain's CDR3 is CASSPQGTVTDTQYF. DNA for the CDR3: TGTGCCAGCAGTCCTCAAGGGACAGTCACAGATACGCAGTATTTT.

The chain has TRBV6-9 and TRBJ2-7; 8 bases fit TRBD1. The CDR3 has 14 amino acids. Germline CDR1 reads MNHGY; CDR2 reads SVAAGI. V dropped 4 bases and J dropped 6; count of bases not matched to a gene: 8. CDR3 nucleotides: TGTGCCAGCAGTTCCGACAGGGGATTGAGCGAGCAGTACTTC. Residues: CASSSDRGLSEQYF.

The chain recombines TRBV6-5 with TRBJ2-1; 7 positions agree with TRBD2. The CDR3 has 16 residues. Trimming took 1 base from V and 5 from J; bases not matched to a gene: 8. Germline-derived CDR1 and CDR2 are MNHEY and SVGAGI. CDR3 coding DNA: TGTGCCAGCAGTTACTGGAGCGGGGTTGGTAACAATGAGCAGTTCTTC. This sequence encodes CASSYWSGVGNNEQFF.

The gene calls are TRBV2 and TRBJ2-5, with 14 bases aligning to TRBD2. Germline-derived CDR1 and CDR2 are SNHLY and FYNNEI. Unmatched junction bases numbered 13, after V lost 5 bases and J lost 5 bases. The CDR3 spans 18 residues. CDR3 nucleotide sequence: TGTGCCAGCAGTCTCCAAGGACTAGCGGGAGGTCGCGGTGAGACCCAGTACTTC. Translated: CASSLQGLAGGRGETQYF.

This sequence joins TRBV5-5 and TRBJ1-2; D might be TRBD1 (6 bases). V was clipped by 1 base and J by 12 bases, with 19 bases between them. Germline CDR1 SGHKS, CDR2 YYEKEE (reference sequence). The CDR3 is made up of 14 amino acids. This CDR3 reads CASSLMDPRTGHTF. The CDR3 DNA reads TGTGCCAGCAGCTTGATGGACCCTCGAACAGGGCACACCTTC.

The genes are TRBV19 and TRBJ2-7; 9 positions match TRBD2. The germline V gene has CDR1 LNHDA and CDR2 SQIVND (reference sequence). The J segment lost 5 bases and the V segment lost 6 bases, leaving 5 bases of the junction unmatched. CDR3 length equals 13 residues. Here the CDR3 reads CASSIRTSDEQYF. The CDR3 nucleotides are TGTGCCAGTAGCATCAGGACTAGCGACGAGCAGTACTTC.

The genes are TRBV23-1 and TRBJ2-2; TRBD2 matches 11 bases. TRBV23-1 is assigned to the ORF class and has an uncertain function. CDR3 size: 16 residues. V dropped 2 bases and J dropped 8; count of bases not matched to a gene: 7. CDR3 sequence reads: CASSQRLAGRGGELFF. CDR3 DNA: TGCGCCAGCAGTCAAAGACTAGCGGGGCGGGGAGGGGAGCTGTTTTTT.

V is TRBV30 and J is TRBJ2-7, with TRBD1 as a possible D gene (5 bases). Trimming took 2 bases from V and 2 from J, leaving 10 bases between them. The CDR3 has 13 amino acids. Per germline, CDR1 GTSNPN and CDR2 SVGIG (reference sequence). In DNA form, the CDR3 reads TGTGCCTGGAGTCTTACAGGTCCCTACGAGCAGTACTTC. Its translation is CAWSLTGPYEQYF.

V and J are TRBV15 and TRBJ1-1; weak D call: TRBD1 (6 bases). The CDR3 totals 16 residues. Germline assignment: CDR1 LNHNV and CDR2 YYDKDF (reference sequence). V gave up 0 bases and J gave up 1 base, with 12 bases separating them. Here the CDR3 DNA reads TGTGCCACCAGCAGAGATGGTACAGGGAAGAACACTGAAGCTTTCTTT. Protein: CATSRDGTGKNTEAFF. Combining the CDR3 with reference TRBV15 and TRBJ1-1 gives the whole variable domain DAMVIQNPRYQVTQFGKPVTLSCSQTLNHNVMYWYQQKSSQAPKLLFHYYDKDFNNEADTPDNFQSRRPNTSFCFLDIRSPGLGDTAMYLCATSRDGTGKNTEAFFGQGTRLTVV.

The chain employs TRBV4-1 and TRBJ2-5, with D perhaps matching TRBD2 (7 bases). The CDR3 runs 16 residues. CDR1 MGHRA and CDR2 YSYEKL come from the germline V gene. Trimming shortened V by 4 bases and J by 2 bases, and 17 bases separated the two germline ends. The CDR3 sequence is CASSRRGQGSQETQYF. CDR3 nucleotide sequence: TGCGCCAGCAGCCGGCGGGGGCAGGGGAGTCAAGAGACCCAGTACTTC.

V is TRBV19 and J is TRBJ1-4, with TRBD1 matching 9 bases. CDR1 is LNHDA and CDR2 is SQIVND in the germline V gene (reference sequence). The CDR3 is 16 amino acids. Trimming at V came to 5 bases and at J to 8 bases, leaving 12 bases not matched to a gene. The CDR3 loop is CASSLAPGQGREKLFF. Here the CDR3 DNA reads TGTGCCAGTAGTCTGGCTCCGGGACAGGGAAGGGAAAAACTGTTTTTT.

This chain links TRBV6-5 with TRBJ1-6, with 9 bases matching TRBD1. The CDR3 runs 15 residues. After removal of 6 bases from V and 6 bases from J, the junction contained 6 bases not matched to a gene. Germline lookup yields CDR1 MNHEY and CDR2 SVGAGI. CDR3 in DNA: TGTGCCAGCAGAGGTGACAGGGGGGGTAATTCACCCCTCCACTTT. Translated, it gives CASRGDRGGNSPLHF.

The CDR3 sequence is CASSPTGSGANVLTF. The DNA of the CDR3 is TGTGCCAGCAGCCCGACAGGATCTGGGGCCAACGTCCTGACTTTC. The chain couples TRBV7-9 to TRBJ2-6; TRBD1 is a possible D gene (6 bases). Germline V gene lookup returns CDR1 SEHNR and CDR2 FQNEAQ (reference sequence). CDR3 size: 15 residues. V shed 5 bases and J shed 1 base, with 9 bases lying between them.

CDR3 nucleotide sequence: TGTGCCAGCAGTGAAGCGGGGACTCCCTACGAGCAGTACTTC. Residues: CASSEAGTPYEQYF. The chain couples TRBV6-1 to TRBJ2-7; D may be TRBD2 (6 bases). The CDR3 sequence is 14 residues long. With 0 bases removed from V and 2 bases from J, the gap between germline ends came to 8 bases. Germline V lookup: CDR1 MNHNS, CDR2 SASEGT.

The DNA of the CDR3 is TGTGCCAGCAGTTTAGAATCGTACGAGCAGTACTTC. Its translation is CASSLESYEQYF. The chain carries TRBV2 and TRBJ2-7; D unresolved. Germline V gene lookup returns CDR1 SNHLY and CDR2 FYNNEI. Trimming stripped 5 bases from V and 4 bases from J, with 9 bases between. The CDR3 spans 12 residues.

The gene calls are TRBV5-6 and TRBJ2-7; a weak D match, TRBD2 (6 bases). Germline CDR1 is SGHDT and CDR2 is YYEEEE. V lost 4 bases, J lost 0 bases, and 17 bases lay in between. This CDR3 has 16 amino acids. The chain's CDR3 is CASSRRASYSSYEQYF. CDR3 DNA: TGTGCCAGCAGCCGGAGGGCTAGCTATTCCTCCTACGAGCAGTACTTC.

J is TRBJ1-1 and V is TRBV28; D remains unclear. V shed 3 bases and J shed 5 bases, with 10 bases lying between them. The CDR3 is made up of 13 amino acids. Germline V gene sequence: CDR1 MDHEN, CDR2 SYDVKM. DNA for the CDR3: TGTGCCAGCAGTTTTTATGCCGGGACTGAAGCTTTCTTT. Amino acid sequence: CASSFYAGTEAFF.

The V gene is TRBV10-1, the J gene TRBJ2-6; possible D gene TRBD1, 6 bases. The CDR3 has 14 amino acids. From germline, CDR1 is WNHNN and CDR2 SYGVQD (reference sequence). Trimming removed 5 bases at V and 2 bases at J, with 7 bases between. CDR3 coding DNA: TGCGCCAGCAGTTCAGGGGCTGGGGCCAACGTCCTGACTTTC. Translation gives CASSSGAGANVLTF.

CDR3 in DNA: TGTGCCAGCTCACGAGCCCAAAGCTCCTACAATGAGCAGTTCTTC. Protein: CASSRAQSSYNEQFF. This chain joins TRBV18 and TRBJ2-1; no clear D gene. The CDR3 is 15 residues long. Germline lookup yields CDR1 KGHSH and CDR2 LQKENI. Deletions cut 4 bases from V and 0 bases from J, with 10 bases between.

This sequence joins TRBV28 and TRBJ2-5; D not resolved. This CDR3 is built from 14 residues. Germline CDR1 is MDHEN and CDR2 is SYDVKM. The ends were cut back, 7 bases at V and 4 bases at J, with 16 bases in the middle. CDR3 bases: TGTGCCAGCACCCAGAGTAGCTTAGGAGAGACCCAGTACTTC. This gives the protein CASTQSSLGETQYF.

The rearrangement uses TRBV30 and TRBJ2-6; TRBD2 matches 12 bases. The CDR3 spans 16 residues. Germline CDR1 GTSNPN, CDR2 SVGIG (reference sequence). J lost 0 bases, V lost 7 bases, and 4 bases had no gene match. The CDR3 here is CASGLAGLSGANVLTF. The CDR3 nucleotides read TGTGCCTCGGGACTAGCGGGTCTCTCTGGGGCCAACGTCCTGACTTTC.